This TCR beta chain was recorded in a study of CD8+CD57+ T cells in acquired aplastic anemia. About the study: The mean DNA yield obtained from sorted CD4+ and CD8+ cells came to 3 to 4 ug. The study, taken as a whole, reports: The same twenty-nine CD8+ CDR3 sequences occurred in patients and in controls.

CDR3 and TCR beta VDJ profiling relied on a genomic DNA template. Using its own MiXCR run on the reads, TCRdb lists one record per CDR3 protein. The table lists 75,000 to 80,000 distinct CDR3 sequences, less than 85% of them singletons. Points on this clonotype: Its antigen remains unidentified.

Germline CDR1 reads SNHLY; CDR2 reads FYNNEI. Trimming stripped 0 bases from V and 2 bases from J, with 8 bases between. The CDR3 length is 14 residues. It was patients with CD8+CD57+ cell expansion by flow cytometry who were chosen for sequencing. Sequencing was done on a sample of sorted CD4+, CD8+, or CD8+CD57+ T cells (not recorded which) from PBMCs. The receptor comes from a human donor with aplastic anemia. The rearrangement links TRBV2 to TRBJ2-7; D ambiguous. The CDR3 loop is CASSEAGWAYEQYF. CDR3 nucleotides: TGTGCCAGCAGTGAAGCAGGGTGGGCCTACGAGCAGTACTTC. Complete variable domain (other parts from reference TRBV2 and TRBJ2-7): EPEVTQTPSHQVTQMGQEVILRCVPISNHLYFYWYRQILGQKVEFLVSFYNNEISEKSEIFDDQFSVERPDGSNFTLKIRSTKLEDSAMYFCASSEAGWAYEQYFGPGTRLTVT.